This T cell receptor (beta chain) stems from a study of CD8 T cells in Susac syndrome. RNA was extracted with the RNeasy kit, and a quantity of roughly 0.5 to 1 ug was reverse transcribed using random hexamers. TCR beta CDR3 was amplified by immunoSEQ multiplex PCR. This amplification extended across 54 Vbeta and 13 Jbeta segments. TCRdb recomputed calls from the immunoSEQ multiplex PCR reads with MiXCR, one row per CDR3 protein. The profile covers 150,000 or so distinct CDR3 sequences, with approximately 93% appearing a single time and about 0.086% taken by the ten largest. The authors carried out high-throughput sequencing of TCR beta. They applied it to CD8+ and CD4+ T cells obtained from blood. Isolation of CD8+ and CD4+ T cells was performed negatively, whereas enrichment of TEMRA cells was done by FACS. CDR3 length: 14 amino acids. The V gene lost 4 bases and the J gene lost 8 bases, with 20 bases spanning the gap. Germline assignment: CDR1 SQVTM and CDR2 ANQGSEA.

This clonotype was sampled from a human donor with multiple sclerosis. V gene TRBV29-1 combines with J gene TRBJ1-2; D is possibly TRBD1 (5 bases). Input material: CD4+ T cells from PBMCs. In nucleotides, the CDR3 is TGCAGCGTTGGACGGGACGGGAGGGGAGGAGGCTACACCTTC. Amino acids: CSVGRDGRGGGYTF.